The subject of this entry is one T cell receptor (beta chain). Its antigen is unknown. TCRdb keeps only in-frame clones here, not all; method: immunoSEQ multiplex PCR. The data contain some 120,000 clones, approximately 90% of them seen just once; the ten biggest clones take up 1.5% to 2%. These data belong to a study of cytomegalovirus exposure and HLA in healthy donors. Whole-study findings and limits: The authors confirmed in vitro that a few CMV-associated chains were specific for CMV antigens.

This CDR3 spans 17 amino acids. The V gene's germline CDR1 is SGHNT and CDR2 YYREEE (reference sequence). With 0 bases clipped from V and 6 bases from J, the junction kept 8 bases outside the gene matches. The TCR originated in a woman aged 18 to 35 in good health and CMV-seronegative. Source material: PBMCs. The V call is TRBV5-4, the J call TRBJ2-1; 11 positions match TRBD2. CDR3 sequence: CASSLVKLAGVGNEQFF. The CDR3 nucleotides read TGTGCCAGCAGCTTGGTCAAACTAGCGGGAGTTGGCAATGAGCAGTTCTTC.